This T cell receptor (beta chain) was identified in a study of T cell responses to AZD1222 COVID-19 vaccine. This clone has only one observation. The antigen remains undetermined. Study-wide results and limits: Compared with day 0, the breadth and depth of the Spike-specific TCR repertoire rose significantly after two doses of AZD1222. Repertoires were collected only later (after the peak T cell response had occurred).

Clones were read by immunoSEQ multiplex PCR, and TCRdb kept only the in-frame ones, dropping some. The table lists some 140,000 clones, 75% to 95% of them singletons. The V end was cut by 3 bases, the J end by 0 bases, with 9 bases between. The CDR3 contains 15 residues. Germline V lookup: CDR1 SGHTA, CDR2 FQGNSA. The origin of this receptor is an adult who received the AZD1222 COVID-19 vaccine. This rearrangement joins TRBV7-2 to TRBJ1-3, with D unclear. The sequencing here drew on peripheral blood, taken 28 days after the second AZD1222 dose. CDR3 DNA sequence: TGTGCCAGCAGCTTGATGGGTTCCTCTGGAAACACCATATATTTT. Its protein is CASSLMGSSGNTIYF.